What follows are 25 T cell receptor beta chains derived from one specimen sequenced in a study of T cells after yellow fever vaccination. MiXCR was run by TCRdb on the 5' RACE reads, yielding one entry per CDR3 protein. The table includes 95,000 to 150,000 distinct CDR3 sequences, over 8% detected once. Source: CD8+ T cells sorted from PBMCs, taken on the day of the yellow fever booster vaccination. Receptors originate from a man between 18 and 29 years old who received the YFV17D yellow fever vaccine.

In its sample, this clonotype was seen a few times. The chain combines TRBV20-1 with TRBJ2-1; D perhaps matches TRBD2 (6 bases). Germline V lookup: CDR1 DFQATT, CDR2 SNEGSKA (reference sequence). CDR3 length: 13 amino acids. V shed 5 bases and J shed 3 bases, with 11 bases lying between them. This CDR3 reads CSAGGGDYNEQFF. The DNA of the CDR3 is TGCAGTGCTGGCGGCGGGGACTACAATGAGCAGTTCTTC.

V gene TRBV7-9 combines with J gene TRBJ2-1; D possibly matches TRBD1 or TRBD2 (5 bases each). Germline assignment: CDR1 SEHNR and CDR2 FQNEAQ (reference sequence). The CDR3 is 14 residues long. Trimming stripped 3 bases from V and 7 bases from J, with 13 bases between. The CDR3 coding sequence is TGTGCCAGCAGCTTCAACGGGGCGCGGAATGAGCAGTTCTTC. Translation: CASSFNGARNEQFF.

This clonotype was recorded only once. This rearrangement joins TRBV5-6 to TRBJ2-1; 8 bases map to TRBD1. The CDR3 consists of 19 residues. From germline, CDR1 is SGHDT and CDR2 YYEEEE. Trimming removed 0 bases from V and 3 bases from J; junction bases left unmatched: 14. CDR3 protein: CASSLGTGITIPVYNEQFF. In DNA form, the CDR3 reads TGTGCCAGCAGCTTGGGGACAGGGATTACGATCCCGGTCTACAATGAGCAGTTCTTC.

This clonotype was detected a few times. The rearrangement joins TRBV12-3 or TRBV12-4 to TRBJ2-7; D uncertain. This CDR3 spans 12 amino acids. V was pared by 5 bases and J by 4 bases, with 9 bases between. CDR3 DNA sequence: TGTGCCAGCAGTAATAGGGTTTACGAGCAGTACTTC. It codes for CASSNRVYEQYF.

The CDR3 DNA follows: TGTGCCAGCAGCCGGACCTCTCCAGACACCATATATTTT. It codes for CASSRTSPDTIYF. The chain carries TRBV12-3 or TRBV12-4 and TRBJ1-3; unclear D gene. This CDR3 is built from 13 residues. The germline V and J ends were trimmed by 6 bases and 8 bases, with 14 bases remaining between them.

V is TRBV27 and J is TRBJ2-7; TRBD1 matches at 7 bases. The CDR3 extends over 15 amino acids. V shed 5 bases, J shed 0 bases, and the junction held 7 bases outside the gene matches. CDR1 and CDR2 from the germline V gene are MNHEY and SMNVEV (reference sequence). The CDR3 reads CASSPYRGASYEQYF. Written as DNA, the CDR3 is TGTGCCAGCAGTCCATACAGGGGCGCCTCCTACGAGCAGTACTTC.

This clonotype was detected ten times or more. This chain connects TRBV7-9 to TRBJ1-2; D is possibly TRBD1 (6 bases). Germline V lookup: CDR1 SEHNR, CDR2 FQNEAQ (reference sequence). The CDR3 totals 13 residues. V shed 6 bases and J shed 4 bases, with 12 bases lying between them. CDR3 in amino acids: CASRRETGYGYTF. The DNA for the CDR3 is TGTGCCAGCAGACGTGAGACAGGCTATGGCTACACCTTC.

There are a few counts of this clonotype. V usage is TRBV7-6 and J usage is TRBJ1-1; D ambiguous. V lost 2 bases and J 0 bases, leaving 7 bases between the germline ends. The CDR3 runs 14 residues. In germline, CDR1 is SGHVS, CDR2 FNYEAQ. CDR3 region: CASSLQPMNTEAFF. DNA of the CDR3: TGTGCCAGCAGCTTACAGCCCATGAACACTGAAGCTTTCTTT.

The J gene is TRBJ2-2, the V gene TRBV11-3, with D tentatively TRBD2 (6 bases). V lost 3 bases, J lost 1 base, and 12 bases lay in between. The CDR3 sequence is 16 residues long. Germline V lookup: CDR1 SGHNT, CDR2 YENEEA. In nucleotides, the CDR3 is TGTGCCAGCAGCTTCGGGGGAAGTCTGAACACCGGGGAGCTGTTTTTT. Translated, it gives CASSFGGSLNTGELFF.

The V and J genes are TRBV12-3 or TRBV12-4 and TRBJ2-3; TRBD2 agrees at 7 bases. This CDR3 region has 15 residues. Trimming took 3 bases from V and 1 from J; bases not matched to a gene: 4. CDR3 amino acids: CASSFQRGGTDTQYF. The CDR3 DNA reads as TGTGCCAGCAGTTTCCAGCGGGGAGGCACAGATACGCAGTATTTT.

Concerning this clonotype: This sequence may be a read error, since a much larger clone differs from it by one base. This sequence joins TRBV4-2 and TRBJ2-4; D gene unclear. This CDR3 region has 16 residues. CDR1 and CDR2 from the germline V gene are LGHNA and YNFKEQ. CDR3 loop: CDSSQDRMKGRNIQYF. CDR3 coding DNA: TGTGACAGCAGCCAAGATCGGATGAAGGGAAGGAACATTCAGTACTTC.

This clonotype was counted a few times. This rearrangement joins TRBV6-5 to TRBJ2-7, with D tentatively TRBD2 (5 bases). Germline CDR1 reads MNHEY; CDR2 reads SVGAGI. Between the trimmed V and J ends, which lost 0 bases and 4 bases, there was a span of 13 bases. The CDR3 has 15 amino acids. The CDR3 coding sequence is TGTGCCAGCAGTTACTCGGTGGGAGCCGCTTACGAGCAGTACTTC. Translation gives CASSYSVGAAYEQYF.

The CDR3 here is CASSSVGRGPYEQYF. For the CDR3, the DNA is TGTGCCAGCAGCTCGGTCGGCCGTGGGCCCTACGAGCAGTACTTC. The V gene is TRBV7-2, the J gene TRBJ2-7; D is undetermined. The CDR3 covers 15 residues. The V gene lost 4 bases and the J gene lost 2 bases, with 15 bases spanning the gap. The germline CDR1 and CDR2 sequences are SGHTA and FQGNSA. The variable domain in full, with the rest retrieved from reference TRBV7-2 and TRBJ2-7, is GAGVSQSPSNKVTEKGKDVELRCDPISGHTALYWYRQSLGQGLEFLIYFQGNSAPDKSGLPSDRFSAERTGGSVSTLTIQRTQQEDSAVYLCASSSVGRGPYEQYFGPGTRLTVT.

This chain links TRBV12-3 or TRBV12-4 with TRBJ2-1; 9 nucleotides match TRBD1. V dropped 7 bases and J dropped 5; count of bases not matched to a gene: 6. There are 14 residues in the CDR3. The CDR3 reads CASTPGTGNNEQFF. The DNA of the CDR3 is TGTGCCAGCACCCCAGGGACAGGGAACAATGAGCAGTTCTTC.

The chain combines TRBV7-9 with TRBJ1-2; no definite D call. Germline V gives CDR1 SEHNR, CDR2 FQNEAQ (reference sequence). The V and J ends lost 5 bases and 3 bases respectively, with 7 bases between them. This CDR3 region has 12 residues. CDR3 nucleotide sequence: TGTGCCAGCAGCAACCGGGACTATGGCTACACCTTC. Amino acid sequence: CASSNRDYGYTF.

This clonotype was seen a few times. The chain joins TRBV29-1 to TRBJ2-3; the D gene could be TRBD1 or TRBD2 (5 bases each). The germline V and J ends were trimmed by 5 bases and 3 bases, with 15 bases remaining between them. The germline CDR1 and CDR2 sequences are SQVTM and ANQGSEA. This CDR3 is built from 14 residues. The CDR3 bases are TGCAGCGTTCGTCCAAAGGGGACGACAGATACGCAGTATTTT. Translating it yields CSVRPKGTTDTQYF.

This clonotype was seen at least ten times. The chain recombines TRBV4-2 with TRBJ2-7; 7 nucleotides align to TRBD1. Germline V gives CDR1 LGHNA, CDR2 YNFKEQ. Germline trimming cut 2 bases from V and 6 bases from J; bases unmatched to any gene: 1. CDR3 length: 12 amino acids. This CDR3 is CASSQNRGEQYF. In DNA form, the CDR3 reads TGTGCCAGCAGCCAAAACAGGGGCGAGCAGTACTTC.

In this sample, this clonotype turned up many times. V and J are TRBV7-2 and TRBJ2-1; 8 positions match TRBD2. The J segment lost 7 bases and the V segment lost 8 bases, leaving 7 bases of the junction unmatched. The CDR3 has 13 residues. The germline CDR1 and CDR2 sequences are SGHTA and FQGNSA. The chain's CDR3 is CASRGGGSNEQFF. The CDR3, as DNA: TGTGCCAGCCGAGGCGGGGGGTCTAATGAGCAGTTCTTC.

A few counts support this clonotype. The rearrangement joins TRBV7-2 to TRBJ2-1, with TRBD2 matching 10 bases. The CDR3 runs to 15 residues. Germline V lookup: CDR1 SGHTA, CDR2 FQGNSA. Trimming at V came to 6 bases and at J to 8 bases, leaving 10 bases not matched to a gene. For the CDR3, the DNA is TGTGCCAGCAGTGCCGGGACTAGCGCTTTCTATGAGCAGTTCTTC. Protein product: CASSAGTSAFYEQFF.

This clonotype was counted only a few times. The genes are TRBV12-3 or TRBV12-4 and TRBJ2-1, with TRBD2 matching 13 bases. Trimming cost V 4 bases and J 3 bases; bases outside gene matches: 3. The CDR3 is 16 residues long. The DNA for the CDR3 is TGTGCCAGCAGTTCCGGACTAGCGGGGGACTACAATGAGCAGTTCTTC. Amino acids: CASSSGLAGDYNEQFF.

This clonotype was seen at least ten times. This chain uses TRBV4-2 with TRBJ2-7; no reliable D call. The V and J ends lost 0 bases and 0 bases respectively, with 6 bases between them. The CDR3 spans 14 residues. The germline CDR1 and CDR2 sequences are LGHNA and YNFKEQ. The CDR3 loop is CASSQESSSYEQYF. CDR3 nucleotide sequence: TGTGCCAGCAGCCAAGAGTCCAGCTCCTACGAGCAGTACTTC.

This sequence joins TRBV24-1 and TRBJ2-1, with no clear D. CDR3 length: 12 amino acids. Germline CDR1 KGHDR, CDR2 SFDVKD. The V and J ends lost 9 bases and 1 base respectively, with 6 bases between them. The CDR3 here is CATGPSYNEQFF. Here the CDR3 DNA reads TGTGCCACCGGCCCTTCCTACAATGAGCAGTTCTTC.

This clonotype was detected many times. The chain employs TRBV29-1 and TRBJ2-2; 8 bases map to TRBD2. Germline V lookup: CDR1 SQVTM, CDR2 ANQGSEA. After removal of 6 bases from V and 7 bases from J, the junction contained 16 bases not matched to a gene. This CDR3 contains 16 residues. The CDR3 sequence: CSVVPGLGRLDGELFF. The CDR3, as DNA: TGCAGCGTCGTCCCGGGACTAGGACGGTTGGACGGGGAGCTGTTTTTT.

In this sample, this clonotype turned up many times. CDR3 bases: TGTGCCAGCGGGGACGGTGGTGGAGAGACCCAGTACTTC. This encodes CASGDGGGETQYF. This rearrangement joins TRBV12-3 or TRBV12-4 to TRBJ2-5; D is perhaps TRBD1 or TRBD2 (5 bases each). With 8 bases removed from V and 4 bases from J, the gap between germline ends came to 14 bases. The CDR3 is made up of 13 amino acids.

The chain has TRBV15 and TRBJ2-1, with 9 positions matching TRBD1. This CDR3 contains 15 residues. Germline CDR1 LNHNV, CDR2 YYDKDF (reference sequence). V shed 4 bases, J shed 6 bases, and the junction held 7 bases outside the gene matches. The CDR3 bases are TGTGCCACCAGCATGACAGGGGGTCTGGGCAATGAGCAGTTCTTC. Amino acid sequence: CATSMTGGLGNEQFF.